The 6 T cell receptor beta chains below were found in one sample sequenced in a study of identical twins. One entry per CDR3 protein, called by TCRdb with MiXCR from the 5' RACE reads. The sample lists 1.5 million to 2 million distinct CDR3 sequences; around 29% were seen once. Sequenced sample: cord blood. The origin of the receptors is a newborn girl in good health.

This clonotype was observed a few times. The chain uses TRBV7-8 and TRBJ2-7; tentatively, D is TRBD1 or TRBD2 (5 bases each). Germline CDR1 and CDR2: SGHVS and FQNEAQ. The CDR3 length is 15 residues. Trimming removed 4 bases from V and 3 bases from J, with 16 bases in between. The CDR3 loop is CASSSEGTHGYEQYF. As DNA, the CDR3 is TGTGCCAGCAGCTCCGAGGGGACGCACGGCTACGAGCAGTACTTC.

The genes are TRBV29-1 and TRBJ1-1; TRBD1 is a possible D gene (5 bases). Trimming cost V 5 bases and J 6 bases, with 16 bases left between them. The CDR3 extends over 13 amino acids. The V gene's germline CDR1 is SQVTM and CDR2 ANQGSEA. The CDR3 DNA reads TGCAGCGTTTGTGGGGGTCCAAACGCTGAAGCTTTCTTT. Its protein is CSVCGGPNAEAFF.

As for this clonotype: The junction departs from germline at one end; a sequencing error may be responsible. The chain joins TRBV5-1 to TRBJ2-1, with D perhaps given as TRBD1 or TRBD2 (5 bases each). Germline assignment: CDR1 SGHRS and CDR2 YFSETQ. The CDR3 sequence is 16 residues long. The CDR3 sequence: CAGSPREGSSYNEQFF. The CDR3, as DNA: TGCGCCGGCAGCCCGCGTGAGGGGAGCTCCTACAATGAGCAGTTCTTC. The complete variable domain, with remaining parts taken from reference TRBV5-1 and TRBJ2-1, reads KAGVTQTPRYLIKTRGQQVTLSCSPISGHRSVSWYQQTPGQGLQFLFEYFSETQRNKGNFPGRFSGRQFSNSRSEMNVSTLELGDSALYLCAGSPREGSSYNEQFFGPGTRLTVL.

This chain uses TRBV9 with TRBJ2-7, with 8 bases that match TRBD1. This CDR3 comprises 15 residues. CDR1 is SGDLS and CDR2 is YYNGEE in the germline V gene. V dropped 3 bases and J dropped 2; count of bases not matched to a gene: 7. CDR3 protein: CASSEGQALTYEQYF. The CDR3 DNA is TGTGCCAGCAGCGAGGGACAGGCCCTCACCTACGAGCAGTACTTC.

This clonotype has at least ten counts. The chain employs TRBV12-3 or TRBV12-4 and TRBJ2-5; D unclear. The V end lost 3 bases, the J end lost 2 bases, and 10 bases lay between the germline ends. This CDR3 is built from 14 residues. CDR3 sequence (DNA): TGTGCCAGCAGTTTGGTGACACCACAAGAGACCCAGTACTTC. This codes for CASSLVTPQETQYF.

The V call is TRBV7-9, the J call TRBJ1-4; weak D call: TRBD1 (6 bases). The V end lost 5 bases, the J end lost 8 bases, and 24 bases lay between the germline ends. The CDR3 runs 17 residues. Germline CDR1 is SEHNR and CDR2 is FQNEAQ (reference sequence). CDR3 region: CASSERGGWEFGEKLFF. CDR3 nucleotide sequence: TGTGCCAGCAGCGAGAGGGGGGGCTGGGAGTTTGGAGAAAAACTGTTTTTT.